This is a list of T cell receptor beta chains from one sample in a study of blood T cell repertoires in COVID-19. Profiling relied on immunoSEQ multiplex PCR, and the TCRdb table lists in-frame clones only, not all of them. This table holds approximately 210,000 clones, almost 85% found once. Sequenced material: peripheral blood. The receptors derive from a woman between 45 and 65 years old with active or convalescent COVID-19. CDR3s include the opening cysteine and the closing phenylalanine or tryptophan. D genes are given only for firm matches. The size entry is marked missing in some rows and otherwise reads once, few, many or a size class.

abundance: .
d_gene: .
v_gene: TRBV3-1/TRBV3-2
j_gene: TRBJ2-3
CDR3aa: CASSQDLQGTDTQYF
CDR3nt: TGTGCCAGCAGCCAAGATCTTCAGGGCACAGATACGCAGTATTTT

abundance: .
d_gene: .
v_gene: TRBV7-3
j_gene: TRBJ2-3
CDR3aa: CASSLQGVADTQYF
CDR3nt: TGTGCCAGCAGCCTCCAGGGCGTCGCAGATACGCAGTATTTT

abundance: .
d_gene: .
v_gene: TRBV12-3/TRBV12-4
j_gene: TRBJ2-3
CDR3aa: CASSFGGEDTQYF
CDR3nt: TGTGCCAGCAGTTTCGGGGGTGAAGATACGCAGTATTTT

abundance: .
d_gene: .
v_gene: TRBV30
j_gene: TRBJ1-4
CDR3aa: CAWSVGGANEKLFF
CDR3nt: TGTGCCTGGAGTGTGGGGGGAGCTAATGAAAAACTGTTTTTT

abundance: .
d_gene: TRBD1
v_gene: TRBV5-1
j_gene: TRBJ1-3
CDR3aa: CASSPEQWTGSGNTIYF
CDR3nt: TGCGCCAGCAGCCCGGAGCAATGGACAGGCTCTGGAAACACCATATATTTT

abundance: .
d_gene: TRBD1
v_gene: TRBV6-5
j_gene: TRBJ1-4
CDR3aa: CASSYATGVGEKLFF
CDR3nt: TGTGCCAGCAGTTACGCGACAGGGGTTGGAGAAAAACTGTTTTTT

abundance: .
d_gene: .
v_gene: TRBV9
j_gene: TRBJ1-6
CDR3aa: CASSPQSPRSPLHF
CDR3nt: TGTGCCAGCAGCCCCCAAAGCCCCCGTTCACCCCTCCACTTT

abundance: .
d_gene: TRBD1
v_gene: TRBV18
j_gene: TRBJ2-5
CDR3aa: CASSPQAHRTGETQYF
CDR3nt: TGTGCCAGCTCACCCCAAGCACACAGGACAGGAGAGACCCAGTACTTC

abundance: once
d_gene: TRBD1
v_gene: TRBV6-5
j_gene: TRBJ2-2
CDR3aa: CASTDRGLGTGELFF
CDR3nt: TGTGCCAGCACCGACAGGGGGCTCGGCACCGGGGAGCTGTTTTTT

abundance: .
d_gene: TRBD2
v_gene: TRBV14
j_gene: TRBJ2-3
CDR3aa: CASSQEMTSGSTDTQYF
CDR3nt: TGTGCCAGCAGCCAAGAGATGACTAGCGGAAGCACAGATACGCAGTATTTT

abundance: once
d_gene: .
v_gene: TRBV6-6
j_gene: TRBJ1-5
CDR3aa: CASKTGNRPQHF
CDR3nt: TGTGCCAGCAAAACAGGGAATCGGCCCCAGCATTTT

abundance: .
d_gene: TRBD1
v_gene: TRBV7-6
j_gene: TRBJ1-1
CDR3aa: CASSSWTGRNTEAFF
CDR3nt: TGTGCCAGCAGCTCCTGGACAGGGAGGAACACTGAAGCTTTCTTT

abundance: .
d_gene: .
v_gene: TRBV10-3
j_gene: TRBJ1-4
CDR3aa: CAISSRTAATNEKLFF
CDR3nt: TGTGCCATCAGTTCTAGGACAGCTGCAACTAATGAAAAACTGTTTTTT

abundance: once
d_gene: .
v_gene: TRBV28
j_gene: TRBJ1-5
CDR3aa: CASSSRTFSNQPQHF
CDR3nt: TGTGCCAGCAGTTCCCGGACATTTAGCAATCAGCCCCAGCATTTT

abundance: .
d_gene: .
v_gene: TRBV2
j_gene: TRBJ1-1
CDR3aa: CASSGDRGMNTEAFF
CDR3nt: TGTGCCAGCAGTGGGGATCGGGGGATGAACACTGAAGCTTTCTTT

abundance: .
d_gene: .
v_gene: TRBV5-5
j_gene: TRBJ2-5
CDR3aa: CASSLQGYQETQYF
CDR3nt: TGTGCCAGCAGCTTACAGGGATATCAAGAGACCCAGTACTTC

abundance: .
d_gene: .
v_gene: TRBV28
j_gene: TRBJ1-6
CDR3aa: CASRPGQLLSPLYF
CDR3nt: TGTGCCAGCAGACCAGGACAGTTGCTTTCACCCCTCTACTTT

abundance: .
d_gene: TRBD1
v_gene: TRBV7-9
j_gene: TRBJ1-4
CDR3aa: CASSPTTGSNEKLFF
CDR3nt: TGTGCCAGCAGCCCCACGACAGGGTCTAATGAAAAACTGTTTTTT

abundance: few
d_gene: TRBD2
v_gene: TRBV28
j_gene: TRBJ2-2
CDR3aa: CASKGMTSGDRNGELFF
CDR3nt: TGTGCCAGCAAGGGTATGACTAGCGGGGATAGGAACGGGGAGCTGTTTTTT

abundance: .
d_gene: TRBD1
v_gene: TRBV7-9
j_gene: TRBJ2-6
CDR3aa: CASSQGAPGANVLTF
CDR3nt: TGTGCCAGCAGCCAGGGGGCGCCTGGGGCCAACGTCCTGACTTTC

abundance: .
d_gene: .
v_gene: TRBV7-2
j_gene: TRBJ1-5
CDR3aa: CASSLDGASNQPQHF
CDR3nt: TGTGCCAGCAGCTTAGATGGGGCTAGCAATCAGCCCCAGCATTTT

abundance: .
d_gene: TRBD2
v_gene: TRBV5-4
j_gene: TRBJ2-7
CDR3aa: CASSRTSGSNYEQYF
CDR3nt: TGTGCCAGCAGCCGGACTAGCGGGAGCAACTACGAGCAGTACTTC

abundance: .
d_gene: .
v_gene: TRBV12-3/TRBV12-4
j_gene: TRBJ1-1
CDR3aa: CASRLGGTEAFF
CDR3nt: TGTGCCAGCAGATTGGGGGGCACTGAAGCTTTCTTT

abundance: .
d_gene: .
v_gene: TRBV28
j_gene: TRBJ2-3
CDR3aa: CASSLVARGTDTQYF
CDR3nt: TGTGCCAGCAGTTTAGTTGCCCGAGGGACAGATACGCAGTATTTT

abundance: few
d_gene: .
v_gene: TRBV29-1
j_gene: TRBJ1-2
CDR3aa: CSVTSSRGGGISGYTF
CDR3nt: TGCAGCGTTACCTCGTCCAGGGGCGGCGGAATAAGTGGCTACACCTTC

abundance: .
d_gene: .
v_gene: TRBV6-6
j_gene: TRBJ2-3
CDR3aa: CASSSRGGPTDTQYF
CDR3nt: TGTGCCAGCAGCTCGCGGGGAGGCCCCACAGATACGCAGTATTTT

abundance: once
d_gene: .
v_gene: TRBV11-2
j_gene: TRBJ1-4
CDR3aa: CASSFSLLLDNEKLFF
CDR3nt: TGTGCCAGCAGCTTTTCTCTGTTACTAGATAATGAAAAACTGTTTTTT

abundance: .
d_gene: .
v_gene: TRBV5-1
j_gene: TRBJ2-3
CDR3aa: CASRLQASSTDTQYF
CDR3nt: TGCGCCAGCAGGCTACAGGCGTCTAGCACAGATACGCAGTATTTT

abundance: .
d_gene: TRBD1
v_gene: TRBV27
j_gene: TRBJ1-5
CDR3aa: CASSRDRPNSNQPQHF
CDR3nt: TGTGCCAGCAGTAGGGACAGGCCCAATAGCAATCAGCCCCAGCATTTT